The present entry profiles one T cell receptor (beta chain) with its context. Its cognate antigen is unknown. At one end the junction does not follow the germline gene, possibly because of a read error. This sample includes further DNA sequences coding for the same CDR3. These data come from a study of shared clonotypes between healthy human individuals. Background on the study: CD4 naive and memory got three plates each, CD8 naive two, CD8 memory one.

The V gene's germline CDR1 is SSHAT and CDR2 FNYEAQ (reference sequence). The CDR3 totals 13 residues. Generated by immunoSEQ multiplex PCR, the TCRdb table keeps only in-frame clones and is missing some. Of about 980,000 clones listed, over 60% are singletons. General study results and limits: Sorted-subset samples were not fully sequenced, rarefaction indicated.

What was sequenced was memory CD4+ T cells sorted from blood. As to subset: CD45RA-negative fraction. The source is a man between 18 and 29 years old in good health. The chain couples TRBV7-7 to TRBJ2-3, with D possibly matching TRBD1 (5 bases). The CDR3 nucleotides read TGTGCTAGCAGCTTGGGGCGCACAGATACGCAGTATTTT. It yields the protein CASSLGRTDTQYF.